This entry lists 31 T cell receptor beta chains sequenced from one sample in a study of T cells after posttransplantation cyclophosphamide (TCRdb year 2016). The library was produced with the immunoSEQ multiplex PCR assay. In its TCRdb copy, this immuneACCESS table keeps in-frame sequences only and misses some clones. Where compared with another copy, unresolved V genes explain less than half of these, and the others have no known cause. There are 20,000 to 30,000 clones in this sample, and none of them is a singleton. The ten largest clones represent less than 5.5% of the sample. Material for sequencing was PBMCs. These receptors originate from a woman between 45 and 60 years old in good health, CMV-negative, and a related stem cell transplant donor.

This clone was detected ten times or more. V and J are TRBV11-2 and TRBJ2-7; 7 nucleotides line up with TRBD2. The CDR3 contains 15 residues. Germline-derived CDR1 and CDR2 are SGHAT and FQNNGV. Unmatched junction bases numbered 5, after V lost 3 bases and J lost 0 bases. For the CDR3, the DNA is TGTGCCAGCAGCTTTGGGGGAGGGCCCTCCTACGAGCAGTACTTC. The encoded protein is CASSFGGGPSYEQYF.

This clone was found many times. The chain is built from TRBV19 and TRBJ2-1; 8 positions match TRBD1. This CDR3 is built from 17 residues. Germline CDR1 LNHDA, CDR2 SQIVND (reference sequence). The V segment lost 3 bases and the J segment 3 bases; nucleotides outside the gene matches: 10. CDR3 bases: TGTGCCAGTAGTATCGCCCAAGGGACAGGTATCTACAATGAGCAGTTCTTC. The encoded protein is CASSIAQGTGIYNEQFF.

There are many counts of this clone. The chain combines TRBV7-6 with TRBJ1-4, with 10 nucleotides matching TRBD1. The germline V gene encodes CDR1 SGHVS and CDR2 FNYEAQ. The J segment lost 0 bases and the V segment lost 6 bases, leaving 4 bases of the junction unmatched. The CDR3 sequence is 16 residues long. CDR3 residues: CASSPGQGATNEKLFF. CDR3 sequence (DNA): TGTGCCAGCAGTCCTGGACAGGGGGCAACTAATGAAAAACTGTTTTTT.

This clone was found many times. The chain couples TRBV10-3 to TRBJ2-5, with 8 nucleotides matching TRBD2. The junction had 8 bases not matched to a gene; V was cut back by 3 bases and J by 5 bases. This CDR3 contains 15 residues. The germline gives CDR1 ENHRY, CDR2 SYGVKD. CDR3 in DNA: TGTGCCATCAGTGATGTAGCGGGGTTAGGGGAGACCCAGTACTTC. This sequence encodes CAISDVAGLGETQYF.

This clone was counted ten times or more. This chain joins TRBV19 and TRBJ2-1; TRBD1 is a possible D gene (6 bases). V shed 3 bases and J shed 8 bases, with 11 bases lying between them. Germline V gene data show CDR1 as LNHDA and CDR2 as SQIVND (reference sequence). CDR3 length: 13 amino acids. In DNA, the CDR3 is TGTGCCAGTAGTATGGACAGTAGGGATGAGCAGTTCTTC. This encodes CASSMDSRDEQFF.

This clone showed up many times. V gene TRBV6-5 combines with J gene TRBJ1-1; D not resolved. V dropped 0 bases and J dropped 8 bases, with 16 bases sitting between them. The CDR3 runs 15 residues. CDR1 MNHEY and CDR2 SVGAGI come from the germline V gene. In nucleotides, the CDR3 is TGTGCCAGCAGTTACTCCCCCGGAGAGATCGAGGAAGCTTTCTTT. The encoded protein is CASSYSPGEIEEAFF.

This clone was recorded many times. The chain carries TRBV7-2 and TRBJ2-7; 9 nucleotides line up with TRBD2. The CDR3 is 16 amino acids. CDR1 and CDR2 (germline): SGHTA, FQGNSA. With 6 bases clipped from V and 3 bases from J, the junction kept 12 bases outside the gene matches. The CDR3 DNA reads TGTGCCAGCAGAATAGCTAGCGGGGTGGGGAGCTACGAGCAGTACTTC. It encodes CASRIASGVGSYEQYF.

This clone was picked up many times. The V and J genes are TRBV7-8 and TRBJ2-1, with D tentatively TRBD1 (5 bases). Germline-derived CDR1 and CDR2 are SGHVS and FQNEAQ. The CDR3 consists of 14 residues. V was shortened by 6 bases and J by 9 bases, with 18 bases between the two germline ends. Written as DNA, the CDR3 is TGTGCCAGCAGGTTTCCCCATCAGGGTAGTGAGCAGTTCTTC. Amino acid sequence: CASRFPHQGSEQFF.

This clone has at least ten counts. CDR3 residues: CATRPGVIQPQHF. CDR3 coding DNA: TGTGCCACCAGGCCGGGGGTTATCCAGCCCCAGCATTTT. The chain couples TRBV28 to TRBJ1-5; maybe TRBD1 (5 bases). The germline V gene has CDR1 MDHEN and CDR2 SYDVKM. V was clipped by 10 bases and J by 7 bases, with 17 bases between them. The CDR3 is 13 amino acids.

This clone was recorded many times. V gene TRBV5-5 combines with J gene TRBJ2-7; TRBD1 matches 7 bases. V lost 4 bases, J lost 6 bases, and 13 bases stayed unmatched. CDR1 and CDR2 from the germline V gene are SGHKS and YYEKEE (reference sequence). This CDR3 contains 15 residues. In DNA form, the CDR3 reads TGTGCCAGCAGCATCCGCCGACAGGGTGGGGGCGAGCAGTACTTC. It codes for CASSIRRQGGGEQYF.

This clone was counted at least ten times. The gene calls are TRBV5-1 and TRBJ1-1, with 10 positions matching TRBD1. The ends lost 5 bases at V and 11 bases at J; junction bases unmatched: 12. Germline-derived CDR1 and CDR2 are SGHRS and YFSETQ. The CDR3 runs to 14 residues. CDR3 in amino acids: CASRQGQGPRMAFF. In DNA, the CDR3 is TGCGCCAGCAGGCAGGGACAGGGGCCGAGGATGGCTTTCTTT.

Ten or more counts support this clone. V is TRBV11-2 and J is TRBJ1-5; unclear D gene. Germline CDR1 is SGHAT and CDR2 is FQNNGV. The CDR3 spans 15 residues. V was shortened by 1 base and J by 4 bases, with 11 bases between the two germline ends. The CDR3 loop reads CASSLAGVRNQPQHF. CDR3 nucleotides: TGTGCCAGCAGCTTAGCCGGGGTTCGAAATCAGCCCCAGCATTTT.

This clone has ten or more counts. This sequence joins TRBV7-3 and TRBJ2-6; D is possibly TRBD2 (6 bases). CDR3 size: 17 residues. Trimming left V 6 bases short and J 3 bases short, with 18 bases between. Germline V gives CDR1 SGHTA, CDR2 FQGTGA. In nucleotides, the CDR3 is TGTGCCAGCAGTCCCCTCCGGGGGTCACGTGGGGCCAACGTCCTGACTTTC. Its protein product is CASSPLRGSRGANVLTF.

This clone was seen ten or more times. The CDR3 protein is CASSPTSSSYNEQFF. CDR3 DNA sequence: TGCGCCAGCAGCCCCACCTCCAGCTCCTACAATGAGCAGTTCTTC. The chain uses TRBV5-1 and TRBJ2-1, with D uncertain. The CDR3 is 15 residues long. Germline assignment: CDR1 SGHRS and CDR2 YFSETQ. Trimming shortened V by 4 bases and J by 0 bases, and 11 bases separated the two germline ends. The whole variable domain, filled in from reference TRBV5-1 and TRBJ2-1, reads KAGVTQTPRYLIKTRGQQVTLSCSPISGHRSVSWYQQTPGQGLQFLFEYFSETQRNKGNFPGRFSGRQFSNSRSEMNVSTLELGDSALYLCASSPTSSSYNEQFFGPGTRLTVL.

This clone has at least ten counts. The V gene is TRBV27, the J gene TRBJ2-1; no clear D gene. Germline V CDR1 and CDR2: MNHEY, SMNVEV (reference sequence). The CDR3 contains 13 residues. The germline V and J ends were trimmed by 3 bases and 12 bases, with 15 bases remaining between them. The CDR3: CASSLRANWRQFF. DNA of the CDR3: TGTGCCAGCAGTTTGCGAGCGAACTGGAGGCAGTTCTTC.

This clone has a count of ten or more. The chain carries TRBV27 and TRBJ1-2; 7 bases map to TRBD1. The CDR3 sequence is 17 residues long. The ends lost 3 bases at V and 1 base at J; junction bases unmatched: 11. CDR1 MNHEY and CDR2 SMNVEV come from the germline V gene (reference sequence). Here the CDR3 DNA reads TGTGCCAGCAGTTTGGGGACAGCCCTTCAGGATAACTATGGCTACACCTTC. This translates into CASSLGTALQDNYGYTF.

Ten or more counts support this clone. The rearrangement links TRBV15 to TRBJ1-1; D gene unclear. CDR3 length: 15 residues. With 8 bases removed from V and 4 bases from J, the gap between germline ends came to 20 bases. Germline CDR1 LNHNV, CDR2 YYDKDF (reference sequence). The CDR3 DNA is TGTGCCACCTCCCGCCGGGAGCGGGGTCGCACTGAAGCTTTCTTT. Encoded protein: CATSRRERGRTEAFF. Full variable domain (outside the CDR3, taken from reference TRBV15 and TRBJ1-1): DAMVIQNPRYQVTQFGKPVTLSCSQTLNHNVMYWYQQKSSQAPKLLFHYYDKDFNNEADTPDNFQSRRPNTSFCFLDIRSPGLGDTAMYLCATSRRERGRTEAFFGQGTRLTVV.

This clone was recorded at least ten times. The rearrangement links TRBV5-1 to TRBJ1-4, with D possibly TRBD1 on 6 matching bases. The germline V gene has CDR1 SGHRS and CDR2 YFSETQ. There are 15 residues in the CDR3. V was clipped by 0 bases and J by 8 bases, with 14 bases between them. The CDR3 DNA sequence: TGCGCCAGCAGCTTGGTCGGACAGAGTAGCGAAAAACTGTTTTTT. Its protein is CASSLVGQSSEKLFF.

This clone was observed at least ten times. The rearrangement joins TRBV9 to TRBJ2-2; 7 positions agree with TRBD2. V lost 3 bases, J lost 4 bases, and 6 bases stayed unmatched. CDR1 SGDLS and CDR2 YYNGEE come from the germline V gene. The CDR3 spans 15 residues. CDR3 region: CASSGGGPGTGELFF. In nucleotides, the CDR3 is TGTGCCAGCAGCGGGGGAGGGCCGGGCACCGGGGAGCTGTTTTTT. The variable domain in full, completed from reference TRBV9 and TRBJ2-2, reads DSGVTQTPKHLITATGQRVTLRCSPRSGDLSVYWYQQSLDQGLQFLIQYYNGEERAKGNILERFSAQQFPDLHSELNLSSLELGDSALYFCASSGGGPGTGELFFGEGSRLTVL.

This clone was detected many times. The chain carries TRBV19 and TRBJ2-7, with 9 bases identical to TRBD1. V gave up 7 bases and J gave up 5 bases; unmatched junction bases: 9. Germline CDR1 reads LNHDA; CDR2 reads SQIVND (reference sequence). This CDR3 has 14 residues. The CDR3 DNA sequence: TGTGCCAGTACCACAGGGGGCCGGATAAACGAGCAGTACTTC. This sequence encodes CASTTGGRINEQYF.

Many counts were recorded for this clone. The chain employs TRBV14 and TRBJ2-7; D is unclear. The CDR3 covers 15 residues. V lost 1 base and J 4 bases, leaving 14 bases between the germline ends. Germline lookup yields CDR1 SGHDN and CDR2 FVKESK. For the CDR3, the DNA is TGTGCCAGCAGCCAAGTAAGCCGGGTGTGGTACGAGCAGTACTTC. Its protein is CASSQVSRVWYEQYF.

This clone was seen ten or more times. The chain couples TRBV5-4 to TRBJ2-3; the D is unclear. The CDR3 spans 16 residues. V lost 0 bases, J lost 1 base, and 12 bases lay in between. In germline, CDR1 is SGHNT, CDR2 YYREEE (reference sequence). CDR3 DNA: TGTGCCAGCAGCTTGGCCACCGGAGCCCGCACAGATACGCAGTATTTT. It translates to CASSLATGARTDTQYF.

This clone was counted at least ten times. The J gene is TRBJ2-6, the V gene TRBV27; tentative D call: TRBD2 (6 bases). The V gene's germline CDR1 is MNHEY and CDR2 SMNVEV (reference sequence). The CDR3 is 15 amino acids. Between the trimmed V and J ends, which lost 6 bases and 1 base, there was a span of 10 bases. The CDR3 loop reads CASRGGISGANVLTF. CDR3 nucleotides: TGTGCCAGCAGAGGAGGGATATCTGGGGCCAACGTCCTGACTTTC.

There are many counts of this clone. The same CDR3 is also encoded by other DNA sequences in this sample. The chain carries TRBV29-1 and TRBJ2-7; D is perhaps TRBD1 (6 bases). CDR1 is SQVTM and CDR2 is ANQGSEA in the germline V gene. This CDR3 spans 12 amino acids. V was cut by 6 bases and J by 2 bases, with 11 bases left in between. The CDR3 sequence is CSVTGSAYEQYF. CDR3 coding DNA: TGCAGCGTAACAGGGTCCGCCTACGAGCAGTACTTC.

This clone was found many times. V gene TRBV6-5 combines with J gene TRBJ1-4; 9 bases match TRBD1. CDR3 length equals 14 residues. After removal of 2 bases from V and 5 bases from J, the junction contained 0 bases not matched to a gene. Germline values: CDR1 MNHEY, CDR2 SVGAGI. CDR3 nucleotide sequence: TGTGCCAGCAGTTACGGACAGGGGAATGAAAAACTGTTTTTT. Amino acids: CASSYGQGNEKLFF.

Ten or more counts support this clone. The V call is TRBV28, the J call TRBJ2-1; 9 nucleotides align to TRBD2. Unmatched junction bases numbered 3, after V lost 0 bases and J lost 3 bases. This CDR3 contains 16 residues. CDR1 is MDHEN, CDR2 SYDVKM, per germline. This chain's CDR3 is CASSLWTSGNYNEQFF. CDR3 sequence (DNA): TGTGCCAGCAGTTTATGGACTAGCGGAAACTACAATGAGCAGTTCTTC.

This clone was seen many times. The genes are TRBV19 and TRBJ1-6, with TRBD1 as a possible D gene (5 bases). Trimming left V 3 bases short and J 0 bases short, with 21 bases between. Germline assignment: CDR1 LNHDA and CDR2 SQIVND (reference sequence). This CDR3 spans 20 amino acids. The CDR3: CASSMKPPGTWSSYNSPLHF. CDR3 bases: TGTGCCAGTAGTATGAAACCCCCTGGGACTTGGAGCTCCTATAATTCACCCCTCCACTTT.

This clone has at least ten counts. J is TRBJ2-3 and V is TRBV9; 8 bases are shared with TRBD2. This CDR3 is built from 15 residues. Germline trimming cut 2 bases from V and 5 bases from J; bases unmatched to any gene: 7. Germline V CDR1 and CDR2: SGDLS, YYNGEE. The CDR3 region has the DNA TGTGCCAGCAGCGTCGCCGGGGGGGGTGGAGATACGCAGTATTTT. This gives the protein CASSVAGGGGDTQYF. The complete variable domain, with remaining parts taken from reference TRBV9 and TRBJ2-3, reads DSGVTQTPKHLITATGQRVTLRCSPRSGDLSVYWYQQSLDQGLQFLIQYYNGEERAKGNILERFSAQQFPDLHSELNLSSLELGDSALYFCASSVAGGGGDTQYFGPGTRLTVL.

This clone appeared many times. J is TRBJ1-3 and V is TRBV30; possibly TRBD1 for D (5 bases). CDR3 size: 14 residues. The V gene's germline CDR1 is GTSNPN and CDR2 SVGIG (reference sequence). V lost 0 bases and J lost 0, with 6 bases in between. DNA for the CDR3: TGTGCCTGGAGTGTAGACAGCTCTGGAAACACCATATATTTT. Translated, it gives CAWSVDSSGNTIYF. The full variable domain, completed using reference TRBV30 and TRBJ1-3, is SQTIHQWPATLVQPVGSPLSLECTVEGTSNPNLYWYRQAAGRGLQLLFYSVGIGQISSEVPQNLSASRPQDRQFILSSKKLLLSDSGFYLCAWSVDSSGNTIYFGEGSWLTVV.

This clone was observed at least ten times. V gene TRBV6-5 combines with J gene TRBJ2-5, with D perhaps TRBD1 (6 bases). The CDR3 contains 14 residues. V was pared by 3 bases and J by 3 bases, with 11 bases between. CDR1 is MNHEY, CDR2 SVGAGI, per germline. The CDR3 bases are TGTGCCAGCAGTTATATATACAGGGAAGAGACCCAGTACTTC. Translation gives CASSYIYREETQYF.

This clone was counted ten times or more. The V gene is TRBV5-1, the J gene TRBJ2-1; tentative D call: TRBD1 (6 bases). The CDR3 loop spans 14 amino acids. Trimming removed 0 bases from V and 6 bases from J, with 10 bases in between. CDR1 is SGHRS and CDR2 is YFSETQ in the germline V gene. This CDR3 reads CASSLGGGTNEQFF. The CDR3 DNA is TGCGCCAGCAGCTTGGGAGGGGGTACCAATGAGCAGTTCTTC. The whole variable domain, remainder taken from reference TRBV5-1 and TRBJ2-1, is KAGVTQTPRYLIKTRGQQVTLSCSPISGHRSVSWYQQTPGQGLQFLFEYFSETQRNKGNFPGRFSGRQFSNSRSEMNVSTLELGDSALYLCASSLGGGTNEQFFGPGTRLTVL.